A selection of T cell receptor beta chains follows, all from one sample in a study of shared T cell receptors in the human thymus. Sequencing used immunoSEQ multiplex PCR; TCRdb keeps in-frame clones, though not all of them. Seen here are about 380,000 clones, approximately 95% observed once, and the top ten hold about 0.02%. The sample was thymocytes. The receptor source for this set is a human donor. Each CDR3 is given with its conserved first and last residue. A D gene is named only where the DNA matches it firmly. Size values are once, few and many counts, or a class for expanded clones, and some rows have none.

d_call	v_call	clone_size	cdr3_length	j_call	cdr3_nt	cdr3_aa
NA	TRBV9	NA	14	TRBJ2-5	TGTGCCAGCAGCGTAGCGGGGGCGGGGGAGACCCAGTACTTC	CASSVAGAGETQYF
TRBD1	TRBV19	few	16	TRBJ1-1	TGTGCCAGTACTTCCCCGGAGGGGGCAAGGGACACTGAAGCTTTCTTT	CASTSPEGARDTEAFF
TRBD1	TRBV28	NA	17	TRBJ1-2	TGTGCCAGCAGTTTCCCGAGACAGGGCTGTTGGGACTATGGCTACACCTTC	CASSFPRQGCWDYGYTF
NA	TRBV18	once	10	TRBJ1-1	TGTGCCAGCTTACAGGGCCCCGCTTTCTTT	CASLQGPAFF
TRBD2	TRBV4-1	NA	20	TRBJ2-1	TGCGCCAGCAGCCAAGAGGTGGGGACTAGCGGGCCTCTACCCTACAATGAGCAGTTCTTC	CASSQEVGTSGPLPYNEQFF
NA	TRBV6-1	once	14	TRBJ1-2	TGTGCCAGCAGTCCACGCGCTAACCATGATGGCTACACCTTC	CASSPRANHDGYTF
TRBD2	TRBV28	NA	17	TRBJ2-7	TGTGCCAGCAGTGAAAGACTAGCGGGAAGCCCAAAGGGGGAGCAGTACTTC	CASSERLAGSPKGEQYF
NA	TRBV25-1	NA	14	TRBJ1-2	TGTGCCAGCAGTCCAAGGAGGGGGGCCTATGGCTACACCTTC	CASSPRRGAYGYTF
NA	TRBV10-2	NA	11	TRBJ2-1	TGCGCCAGCAGTGTCGGGCATGAGCAGTTCTTC	CASSVGHEQFF
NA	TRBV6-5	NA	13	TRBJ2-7	TGTGCCAGCAGCCAGGTTAAGTCCTACGAGCAGTACTTC	CASSQVKSYEQYF
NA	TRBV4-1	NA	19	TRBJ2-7	TGCGCCAGCAGCCAAGATCTAGTTCGGCCCGGCACAGTTACGAAGGAGCAGTACTTC	CASSQDLVRPGTVTKEQYF
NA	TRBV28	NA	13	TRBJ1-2	TGTGCCAGCACAACCAGCATTGGATGGGGCTACACCTTC	CASTTSIGWGYTF
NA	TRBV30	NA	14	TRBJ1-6	TGTGCCTGGCGCAGGGGATCCTATAATTCACCCCTCCACTTT	CAWRRGSYNSPLHF
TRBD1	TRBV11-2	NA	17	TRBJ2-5	TGTGCCAGCAGTTGCCTACCGGGACAGGGGATGCAAGAGACCCAGTACTTC	CASSCLPGQGMQETQYF
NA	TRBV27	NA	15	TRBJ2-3	TGTGCCAGCAGTTTATCTGAGGAAACCACAGATACGCAGTATTTT	CASSLSEETTDTQYF
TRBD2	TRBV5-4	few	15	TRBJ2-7	TGTGCCAGCAGCCGCGCGGCGGGAGGGCCCCACGAGCAGTACTTC	CASSRAAGGPHEQYF
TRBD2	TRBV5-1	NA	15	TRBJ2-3	TGCGCCAGCAGCTACATAGCGGGAGGGCCAGATACGCAGTATTTT	CASSYIAGGPDTQYF
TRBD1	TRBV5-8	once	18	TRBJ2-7	TGTGCCAGCAGCGAAGCGGACAGGGGGGTGACTAGCGAATACGAGCAGTACTTC	CASSEADRGVTSEYEQYF
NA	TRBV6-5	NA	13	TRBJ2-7	TGTGCCAGCACTGGCGGACTAACCTACGAGCAGTACTTC	CASTGGLTYEQYF
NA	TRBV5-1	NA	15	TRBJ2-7	TGCGCCAGCAGCTTGTCATCAGGGGGGGCAGGCGAGCAGTACTTC	CASSLSSGGAGEQYF
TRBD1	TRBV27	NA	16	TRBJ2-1	TGTGCCAGCAGTTTATTTGGGACAGGACGCTACAATGAGCAGTTCTTC	CASSLFGTGRYNEQFF
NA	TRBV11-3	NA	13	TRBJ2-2	TGTGCCAGCAGTCGAGGTGCGGGCGGGGAGCTGTTTTTT	CASSRGAGGELFF
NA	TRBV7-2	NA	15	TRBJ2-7	TGTGCCAGCAGCTTAGGGATGGTTCCCCCCTACGAGCAGTACTTC	CASSLGMVPPYEQYF
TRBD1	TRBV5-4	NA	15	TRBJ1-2	TGTGCCAGCAGCCCAGGACAGGGGTTTGGCTATGGCTACACCTTC	CASSPGQGFGYGYTF
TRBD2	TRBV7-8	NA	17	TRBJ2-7	TGTGCCAGCAGCCTCCACAAGCGGGAGCCAGGGTCCTACGAGCAGTACTTC	CASSLHKREPGSYEQYF
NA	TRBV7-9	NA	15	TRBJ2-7	TGTGCCAGCAGCCCCCCGGACGGGAGCTCCTACGAGCAGTACTTC	CASSPPDGSSYEQYF
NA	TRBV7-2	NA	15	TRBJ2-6	TGTGCCAGCAGCTCGCACGACCCTGGGGCCAACGTCCTGACTTTC	CASSSHDPGANVLTF
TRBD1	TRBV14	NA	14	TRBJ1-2	TGTGCCAGCAGCTACGGGACAGGGGTTCAGGGCTACACCTTC	CASSYGTGVQGYTF
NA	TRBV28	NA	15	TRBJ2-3	TGTGCCAGCAGTTTACGGACGGCTAGCACAGATACGCAGTATTTT	CASSLRTASTDTQYF
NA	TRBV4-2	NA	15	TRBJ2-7	TGTGCCAGCAGCCAAGTTACTGGGGCGCACTACGAGCAGTACTTC	CASSQVTGAHYEQYF
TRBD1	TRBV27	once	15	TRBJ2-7	TGTGCCAGCAGCACTACGGACAGGTTGCCCTACGAGCAGTACTTC	CASSTTDRLPYEQYF
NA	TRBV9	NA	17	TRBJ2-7	TGTGCCAGCAGCGTAGATGGGGAGACAGGTATCTCCTACGAGCAGTACTTC	CASSVDGETGISYEQYF
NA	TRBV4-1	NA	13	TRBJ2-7	TGCGCCAGCAGCCCGATGATCTCCTACGAGCAGTACTTC	CASSPMISYEQYF
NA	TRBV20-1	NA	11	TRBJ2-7	TGCAGTGCTAGGAAGCCCTACGAGCAGTACTTC	CSARKPYEQYF
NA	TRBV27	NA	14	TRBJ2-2	TGTGCCAGCAGCCGGAATACTGGTCCCGGGGAGCTGTTTTTT	CASSRNTGPGELFF
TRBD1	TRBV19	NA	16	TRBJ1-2	TGTGCCAGTAGTATTAGGGGGACAGCCTCGGGACAGGGCTACACCTTC	CASSIRGTASGQGYTF
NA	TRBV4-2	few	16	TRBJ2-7	TGTGCCAGCAGCTTCTCCCCTGAGCCCACCCATTACGAGCAGTACTTC	CASSFSPEPTHYEQYF
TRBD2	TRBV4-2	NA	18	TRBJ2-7	TGTGCCAGCAGCCAAGCCAGGGAATCCAGCGGGAGCTCCTACGAGCAGTACTTC	CASSQARESSGSSYEQYF
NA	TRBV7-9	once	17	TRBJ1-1	TGTGCCAGCAGCTTAGCCCGCGTAGTGGGGACGAACACTGAAGCTTTCTTT	CASSLARVVGTNTEAFF
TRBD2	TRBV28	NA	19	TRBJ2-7	TGTGCCAGCAGTTTTGGAACTAGCGGGGGACTAATCAGCTCCTACGAGCAGTACTTC	CASSFGTSGGLISSYEQYF
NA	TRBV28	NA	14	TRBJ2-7	TGTGCCAGCAGTTTAAAAGCTAGCCACTACGAGCAGTACTTC	CASSLKASHYEQYF
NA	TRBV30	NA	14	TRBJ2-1	TGTGCCTGGAGTGCCCCCCCACAGGGCAATGAGCAGTTCTTC	CAWSAPPQGNEQFF
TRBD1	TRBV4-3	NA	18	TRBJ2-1	TGCGCCAGCAGCCAAGATTGGGCGACAGGGATCCAGTACAATGAGCAGTTCTTC	CASSQDWATGIQYNEQFF
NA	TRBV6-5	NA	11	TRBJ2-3	TGTGCCAGCACCAACACAGATACGCAGTATTTT	CASTNTDTQYF
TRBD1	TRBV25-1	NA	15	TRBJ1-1	TGTGCCAGCAGTCCCCGGACAGGGGTGAACACTGAAGCTTTCTTT	CASSPRTGVNTEAFF
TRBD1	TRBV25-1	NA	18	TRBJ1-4	TGTGCCAGCAGTGACGCACAGGGGGAAATAGCAACTAATGAAAAACTGTTTTTT	CASSDAQGEIATNEKLFF
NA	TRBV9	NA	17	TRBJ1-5	TGTGCCAGCAGCGTAGGGGCAGGGGCTAGCTTTGATCAGCCCCAGCATTTT	CASSVGAGASFDQPQHF
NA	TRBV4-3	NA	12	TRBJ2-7	TGCGCCAGCAGCTCGGACGGCTACGAGCAGTACTTC	CASSSDGYEQYF